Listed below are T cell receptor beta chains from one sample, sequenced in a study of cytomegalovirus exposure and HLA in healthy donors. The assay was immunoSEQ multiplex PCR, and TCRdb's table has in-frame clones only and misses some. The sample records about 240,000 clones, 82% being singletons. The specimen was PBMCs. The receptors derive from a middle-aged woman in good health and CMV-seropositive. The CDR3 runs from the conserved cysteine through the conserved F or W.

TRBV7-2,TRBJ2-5,CASSIDSLAGQETQYF
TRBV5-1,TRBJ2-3,CASSPGAREVPDTQYF
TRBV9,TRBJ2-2,CASSVGVGTQRTGELFF
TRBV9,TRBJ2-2,CASRGGLQNTGELFF
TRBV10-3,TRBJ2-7,CAISLGTGGGGEQYF
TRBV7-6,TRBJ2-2,CAITPIWGTGGELFF
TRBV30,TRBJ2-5,CAWSAPGSSFEETQYF
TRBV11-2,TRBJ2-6,CASSFAGGPGADVLTF
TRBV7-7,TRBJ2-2,CASSLASSHGELFF
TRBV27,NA,CASSFQGLPSYEQYF
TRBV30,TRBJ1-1,CAWSDRYTEAFF
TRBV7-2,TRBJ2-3,CASSFAGTSGTDTQYF
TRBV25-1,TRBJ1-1,CATSSGQANTEAFF
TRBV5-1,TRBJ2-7,CASSLDLGGFGEQYF
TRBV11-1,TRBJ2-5,CASSYSTGIETQYF
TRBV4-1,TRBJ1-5,CASSQDRPAGSNQPQHF
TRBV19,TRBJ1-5,CASSIGQGAGGAQHF
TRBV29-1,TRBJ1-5,CSVEVTGNQPQHF
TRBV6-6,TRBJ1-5,CASRPEGGNQPQHF
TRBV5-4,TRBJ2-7,CASSFSLAGNEQYF
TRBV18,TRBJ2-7,CASSPPQGTSAYEQYF
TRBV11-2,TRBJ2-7,CASSLLAGGPHEQYF
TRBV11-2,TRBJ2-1,CASSLESRQFDEQFF
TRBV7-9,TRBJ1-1,CASNRKVLYAGAHVTEAFF
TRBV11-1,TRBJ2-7,CASSATAGRPGEQYF
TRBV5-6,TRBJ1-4,CASSPRQMGGNEKLFF
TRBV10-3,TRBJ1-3,CAISESIIGNTIYF